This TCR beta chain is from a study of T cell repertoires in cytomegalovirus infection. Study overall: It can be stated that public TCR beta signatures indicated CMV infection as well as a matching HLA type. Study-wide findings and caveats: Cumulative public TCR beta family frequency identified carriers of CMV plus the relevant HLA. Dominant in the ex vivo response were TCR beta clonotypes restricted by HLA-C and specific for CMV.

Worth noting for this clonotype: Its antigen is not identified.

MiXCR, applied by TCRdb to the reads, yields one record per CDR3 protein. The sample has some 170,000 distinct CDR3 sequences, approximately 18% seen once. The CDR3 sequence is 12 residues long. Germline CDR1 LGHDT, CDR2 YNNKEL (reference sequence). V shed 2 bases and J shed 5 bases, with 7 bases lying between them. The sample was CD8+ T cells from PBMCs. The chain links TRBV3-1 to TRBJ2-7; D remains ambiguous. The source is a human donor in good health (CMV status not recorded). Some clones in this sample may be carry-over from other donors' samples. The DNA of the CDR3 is TGTGCCAGCAGCCAACTTATGCACGAGCAGTACTTC. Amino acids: CASSQLMHEQYF.